A single sample is the source of the 20 T cell receptor beta chains below, sequenced in a study of cytomegalovirus exposure and HLA in healthy donors. The PCR used 60 Vbeta and 13 Jbeta primers. The protocol was immunoSEQ multiplex PCR, while the TCRdb copy is restricted to in-frame clones and leaves out a portion. The sample consists of 150,000 to 200,000 clones, about 85% of them appearing once. Sequencing was done on a sample of PBMCs. Every receptor here comes from a woman aged 45-65 years in good health and CMV-seronegative.

The chain couples TRBV27 to TRBJ2-7; 9 positions agree with TRBD1. The CDR3 has 15 residues. V trimming: 5 bases; J trimming: 0 bases; junction bases outside the gene matches: 5. Germline CDR1 reads MNHEY; CDR2 reads SMNVEV (reference sequence). The CDR3 region is CASSRGTGNSYEQYF. The CDR3 DNA follows: TGTGCCAGCAGTCGAGGGACAGGGAACTCCTACGAGCAGTACTTC.

This clone has just one count. The chain uses TRBV5-6 and TRBJ2-7; 7 nucleotides match TRBD1. The trim removed 1 base at V and 5 bases at J, leaving 15 bases unmatched. This CDR3 contains 17 residues. The germline V gene has CDR1 SGHDT and CDR2 YYEEEE. The CDR3 is CASSLYTRFSGGNEQYF. The DNA for the CDR3 is TGTGCCAGCAGCTTGTATACTAGGTTCTCAGGGGGTAACGAGCAGTACTTC.

The genes are TRBV27 and TRBJ2-5; no clear D. Trimming took off 3 bases at V and 4 bases at J, with 12 bases between the two ends. The germline V gene has CDR1 MNHEY and CDR2 SMNVEV (reference sequence). The CDR3 sequence is 14 residues long. CDR3 DNA sequence: TGTGCCAGCAGTTTCTCCCGGATAGCAGAGACCCAGTACTTC. This gives the protein CASSFSRIAETQYF.

This clone was observed a single time. The chain joins TRBV5-1 to TRBJ2-7, with 7 bases matching TRBD2. The CDR3 consists of 16 residues. Germline values: CDR1 SGHRS, CDR2 YFSETQ. V was clipped by 4 bases and J by 4 bases; unmatched bases: 14. The DNA of the CDR3 is TGCGCCAGCAGCCCGGGCACGCGGGGGAGCCATTACGAGCAGTACTTC. Protein product: CASSPGTRGSHYEQYF.

This clone was observed a handful of times. The V gene is TRBV6-5, the J gene TRBJ1-6, with D maybe TRBD1 (5 bases). CDR3 length: 14 amino acids. Trimming removed 1 base at V and 9 bases at J, with 10 bases between. Germline CDR1 MNHEY, CDR2 SVGAGI. The CDR3 DNA is TGTGCCAGCAGTTACTTTGGTCAGGGTTCACCCCTCCACTTT. Translated, it gives CASSYFGQGSPLHF.

The rearrangement uses TRBV7-9 and TRBJ1-2; tentatively, D is TRBD1 (5 bases). The germline V and J ends were trimmed by 5 bases and 0 bases, with 10 bases remaining between them. CDR1 is SEHNR, CDR2 FQNEAQ, per germline (reference sequence). This CDR3 contains 14 residues. The CDR3 DNA reads as TGTGCCAGCAGCCCCCCAGGGCCTAACTATGGCTACACCTTC. Protein sequence: CASSPPGPNYGYTF.

Only one count was recorded for this clone. V and J are TRBV28 and TRBJ1-1; maybe TRBD1 (5 bases). V dropped 4 bases and J dropped 0 bases, with 15 bases sitting between them. The germline V gene has CDR1 MDHEN and CDR2 SYDVKM. The CDR3 contains 16 residues. CDR3 amino acids: CASSSLGGVLNTEAFF. As DNA, the CDR3 is TGTGCCAGCAGTTCCCTGGGGGGGGTGTTGAACACTGAAGCTTTCTTT.

This clone was detected only once. This sample also contains other DNA sequences that code for the same CDR3. The rearrangement uses TRBV7-9 and TRBJ2-7, with D perhaps matching TRBD2 (5 bases). Germline V gene data show CDR1 as SEHNR and CDR2 as FQNEAQ (reference sequence). CDR3 size: 13 residues. Trimming removed 3 bases from V and 2 bases from J, with 8 bases in between. The CDR3 region is CASSLDGTYEQYF. The CDR3 nucleotides read TGTGCCAGCAGCTTGGACGGGACCTACGAGCAGTACTTC. The full variable domain, its missing parts supplied by reference TRBV7-9 and TRBJ2-7, is DTGVSQNPRHKITKRGQNVTFRCDPISEHNRLYWYRQTLGQGPEFLTYFQNEAQLEKSRLLSDRFSAERPKGSFSTLEIQRTEQGDSAMYLCASSLDGTYEQYFGPGTRLTVT.

This clone was seen just once. V is TRBV5-6 and J is TRBJ1-2; the match to TRBD1 covers 7 bases. Germline CDR1 is SGHDT and CDR2 is YYEEEE. Trimming removed 5 bases from V and 2 bases from J; junction bases left unmatched: 21. This CDR3 contains 19 residues. CDR3 nucleotides: TGTGCCAGCAGGCCCTTGGGGGTCTCCGGGACAGAATCCAACTATGGCTACACCTTC. It specifies CASRPLGVSGTESNYGYTF.

V is TRBV11-1 and J is TRBJ1-2; D is undetermined. V lost 1 base and J lost 3, with 9 bases in between. From germline, CDR1 is SGHAT and CDR2 FQDESV (reference sequence). The CDR3 is made up of 14 amino acids. The CDR3 reads CASSLGRPDYGYTF. CDR3 sequence (DNA): TGTGCCAGCAGCTTAGGCAGGCCTGACTATGGCTACACCTTC.

The J gene is TRBJ1-1, the V gene TRBV7-9, with 9 positions matching TRBD1. V shed 0 bases, J shed 1 base, and the junction held 0 bases outside the gene matches. Per the germline V gene, CDR1 is SEHNR and CDR2 is FQNEAQ (reference sequence). The CDR3 is 15 residues long. In DNA form, the CDR3 reads TGTGCCAGCAGCTTAGCGGGACAGGGGAACACTGAAGCTTTCTTT. This gives the protein CASSLAGQGNTEAFF.

This chain joins TRBV6-1 and TRBJ1-1; a possible D gene is TRBD1 (5 bases). Trimming shortened V by 2 bases and J by 7 bases, and 8 bases separated the two germline ends. This CDR3 spans 12 amino acids. Germline V gene sequence: CDR1 MNHNS, CDR2 SASEGT. CDR3 amino acids: CASSERGGEAFF. The CDR3 nucleotides are TGTGCCAGCAGTGAACGGGGGGGTGAAGCTTTCTTT.

J is TRBJ2-5 and V is TRBV27, with D maybe TRBD1 (6 bases). The J call may not be correct, given that the DNA end is closer to TRBJ2-7. CDR1 and CDR2 from the germline V gene are MNHEY and SMNVEV (reference sequence). The CDR3 is 14 residues long. The CDR3: CASSLQGSPYEQYF. In DNA form, the CDR3 reads TGTGCCAGCAGTTTACAGGGGTCACCCTACGAGCAGTACTTC.

This chain connects TRBV9 to TRBJ2-5; perhaps TRBD2 as D (6 bases). Germline V gene data show CDR1 as SGDLS and CDR2 as YYNGEE. The CDR3 runs to 15 residues. The V end lost 1 base, the J end lost 0 bases, and 10 bases lay between the germline ends. CDR3 in amino acids: CASSVRDLYQETQYF. The CDR3 region has the DNA TGTGCCAGCAGCGTACGGGACTTGTACCAAGAGACCCAGTACTTC.

The rearrangement links TRBV28 to TRBJ2-7, with 9 bases fitting TRBD1. CDR1 and CDR2 from the germline V gene are MDHEN and SYDVKM. CDR3 length: 14 residues. Trimming cost V 5 bases and J 2 bases; bases outside gene matches: 4. CDR3 in amino acids: CASSRDRVAYEQYF. CDR3 nucleotide sequence: TGTGCCAGCAGTCGGGACAGGGTCGCCTACGAGCAGTACTTC.

This clone was detected once. J is TRBJ1-2 and V is TRBV4-2; possibly TRBD1 for D (5 bases). CDR3 length equals 16 residues. V shed 0 bases and J shed 4 bases, with 15 bases lying between them. CDR1 is LGHNA and CDR2 is YNFKEQ in the germline V gene. The CDR3 protein is CASSQEAGLGSYGYTF. CDR3 DNA sequence: TGTGCCAGCAGCCAAGAGGCAGGGCTTGGTAGCTATGGCTACACCTTC.

The chain joins TRBV10-2 to TRBJ2-5; 9 bases are shared with TRBD2. The junction had 6 bases not matched to a gene; V was cut back by 3 bases and J by 7 bases. This CDR3 region has 14 residues. The germline gives CDR1 WSHSY, CDR2 SAAADI. The CDR3 protein is CASSEGAGGPTQYF. Here the CDR3 DNA reads TGCGCCAGCAGTGAAGGGGCGGGAGGGCCGACCCAGTACTTC.

This clone came up a few times. The genes are TRBV4-1 and TRBJ1-2; 9 bases align to TRBD1. Germline V CDR1 and CDR2: MGHRA, YSYEKL. V lost 2 bases and J lost 7; bases outside the gene matches: 5. The CDR3 sequence is 14 residues long. The CDR3 bases are TGCGCCAGCAGCCAAAGACAGGGGGTGGGTGGCTACACCTTC. Translating gives CASSQRQGVGGYTF.

The rearrangement uses TRBV28 and TRBJ2-5; a possible D gene is TRBD1 (6 bases). The CDR3 contains 15 residues. Trimming shortened V by 7 bases and J by 5 bases, and 20 bases separated the two germline ends. Germline-derived CDR1 and CDR2 are MDHEN and SYDVKM. This chain's CDR3 is CASTITGNRRETQYF. Here the CDR3 DNA reads TGTGCCAGCACCATAACAGGGAACCGGCGGGAGACCCAGTACTTC.

The chain links TRBV6-6 to TRBJ1-1; D is unclear. Trimming removed 7 bases from V and 5 bases from J, with 14 bases in between. Looked up from germline, CDR1 is MNHNY and CDR2 is SVGAGI (reference sequence). The CDR3 has 13 amino acids. The CDR3 nucleotides read TGTGCCAGCATAGTGGCGGCGAGGACTGAAGCTTTCTTT. Translating it yields CASIVAARTEAFF.